Below, 29 T cell receptor beta chains from the same sample are listed, as sequenced in a study of CD8 T cells in ankylosing spondylitis. TCRdb passed the 5' RACE reads through MiXCR, listing each CDR3 protein once. Of 100,000 to 150,000 distinct CDR3 sequences listed, around 9.7% are singletons. The specimen sequenced was blood, either unsorted or a sorted T cell fraction (not recorded which). The receptors originated from a male donor with ankylosing spondylitis or in good health (not recorded which).

The chain combines TRBV18 with TRBJ2-6, with D possibly TRBD1 on 5 matching bases. The CDR3 is 17 amino acids. V was pared by 3 bases and J by 0 bases, with 12 bases between. In germline, CDR1 is KGHSH, CDR2 LQKENI. The CDR3 region is CASSPLHRISGANVLTF. The CDR3 DNA is TGTGCCAGCTCACCCCTGCACAGGATCTCTGGGGCCAACGTCCTGACTTTC.

Ten or more counts support this clonotype. The gene calls are TRBV5-1 and TRBJ1-4; D perhaps matches TRBD1 (5 bases). CDR1 is SGHRS, CDR2 YFSETQ, per germline. The CDR3 covers 14 residues. Trimming took off 4 bases at V and 7 bases at J, with 14 bases between the two ends. CDR3 DNA sequence: TGCGCCAGCAGCCTCGGTGGGGGACGTGAAAAACTGTTTTTT. The encoded protein is CASSLGGGREKLFF. The whole variable domain, filled in from reference TRBV5-1 and TRBJ1-4, reads KAGVTQTPRYLIKTRGQQVTLSCSPISGHRSVSWYQQTPGQGLQFLFEYFSETQRNKGNFPGRFSGRQFSNSRSEMNVSTLELGDSALYLCASSLGGGREKLFFGSGTQLSVL.

This clonotype has at least ten counts. V and J are TRBV29-1 and TRBJ2-1, with a possible D match to TRBD2 (5 bases). V was trimmed by 5 bases and J by 5 bases, leaving 10 bases between them. From germline, CDR1 is SQVTM and CDR2 ANQGSEA. CDR3 length: 12 residues. This chain's CDR3 is CSVFSGNNEQFF. Written as DNA, the CDR3 is TGCAGCGTTTTCAGCGGTAACAATGAGCAGTTCTTC.

This clonotype was counted between two and nine times. V usage is TRBV11-2 and J usage is TRBJ2-7, with D perhaps being TRBD1 or TRBD2 (5 bases each). This CDR3 is 15 amino acids long. From germline, CDR1 is SGHAT and CDR2 FQNNGV. V was trimmed by 4 bases and J by 0 bases, leaving 13 bases between them. The CDR3 region has the DNA TGTGCCAGCAGCTCCGGGACCTCAATCTCCTACGAGCAGTACTTC. It yields the protein CASSSGTSISYEQYF.

This clonotype has at least ten counts. The chain employs TRBV10-3 and TRBJ2-7; D is unresolved. This CDR3 spans 12 amino acids. Germline CDR1 and CDR2: ENHRY and SYGVKD. Trimming stripped 0 bases from V and 8 bases from J, with 8 bases between. This CDR3 is CAISESSGQQYF. In DNA, the CDR3 is TGTGCCATCAGTGAGTCTTCAGGACAGCAGTACTTC.

This clonotype appeared a few times. The rearrangement links TRBV30 to TRBJ1-5, with 8 bases aligning to TRBD1. From germline, CDR1 is GTSNPN and CDR2 SVGIG (reference sequence). The CDR3 totals 14 residues. The V gene end was trimmed by 2 bases and the J gene end by 6 bases; junction bases not matched to a gene: 6. CDR3 protein: CAWSTDRVVQPQHF. As DNA, the CDR3 is TGTGCCTGGAGTACGGACAGGGTAGTTCAGCCCCAGCATTTT.

In this sample, this clonotype turned up many times. The chain carries TRBV4-1 and TRBJ1-2, with D maybe TRBD1 (5 bases). The CDR3 contains 15 residues. V lost 0 bases and J lost 8, with 16 bases in between. Germline CDR1 MGHRA, CDR2 YSYEKL. CDR3 sequence: CASSQEVQVVYGYTF. The DNA of the CDR3 is TGCGCCAGCAGCCAAGAGGTACAGGTGGTATACGGCTACACCTTC.

The chain is built from TRBV5-1 and TRBJ2-7; tentative D call: TRBD1 (6 bases). Germline V lookup: CDR1 SGHRS, CDR2 YFSETQ. CDR3 size: 16 residues. Trimming stripped 4 bases from V and 1 base from J, with 18 bases between. The CDR3 here is CASSGDISQRSYEQYF. CDR3 sequence (DNA): TGCGCCAGCAGCGGGGACATCTCCCAGCGGTCCTACGAGCAGTACTTC.

Many counts were recorded for this clonotype. DNA of the CDR3: TGTGCCAGCAGTTATGGGACTAGCGGGTTCTCCTACAATGAGCAGTTCTTC. Translated, it gives CASSYGTSGFSYNEQFF. V gene TRBV6-2 or TRBV6-3 combines with J gene TRBJ2-1; 12 positions match TRBD2. CDR1 is MNHEY, CDR2 SVGEGT, per germline. The CDR3 runs 17 residues. J lost 0 bases, V lost 3 bases, and 3 bases had no gene match.

This clonotype showed up many times. The gene calls are TRBV5-1 and TRBJ2-7; 7 bases map to TRBD1. The CDR3 loop spans 14 amino acids. V shed 3 bases, J shed 0 bases, and the junction held 3 bases outside the gene matches. CDR1 is SGHRS and CDR2 is YFSETQ in the germline V gene. The CDR3 loop is CASSSTGSSYEQYF. As DNA, the CDR3 is TGCGCCAGCAGCTCGACAGGGAGCTCCTACGAGCAGTACTTC.

This clonotype was seen a handful of times. The rearrangement joins TRBV4-3 to TRBJ2-1, with 11 bases identical to TRBD2. This CDR3 comprises 15 residues. Looked up from germline, CDR1 is LGHNA and CDR2 is YSLEER. V shed 4 bases and J 12 bases; nucleotides not matched to a gene: 11. The CDR3 is CASSPTSGSKLGQFF. DNA of the CDR3: TGCGCCAGCAGCCCCACTAGCGGGAGTAAGCTTGGGCAGTTCTTC.

This clonotype was seen at least ten times. V is TRBV20-1 and J is TRBJ2-3; D is ambiguous. The germline CDR1 and CDR2 sequences are DFQATT and SNEGSKA (reference sequence). V lost 6 bases to trimming and J lost 1 base, with 14 bases between them. The CDR3 runs 14 residues. The CDR3 loop reads CSAMKDPGTDTQYF. The CDR3 DNA reads as TGCAGTGCCATGAAGGATCCCGGCACAGATACGCAGTATTTT.

This clonotype was seen a few times. The chain uses TRBV5-1 and TRBJ1-5; the D is unclear. Germline V CDR1 and CDR2: SGHRS, YFSETQ. The CDR3 length is 15 residues. Trimming took off 3 bases at V and 2 bases at J, with 12 bases between the two ends. CDR3 nucleotides: TGCGCCAGCAGCTACCTCCCGGGCGGCAATCAGCCCCAGCATTTT. It is translated as CASSYLPGGNQPQHF.

In this sample, this clonotype turned up a few times. The V and J genes are TRBV19 and TRBJ2-1; TRBD2 might be the D (6 bases). CDR1 and CDR2 from the germline V gene are LNHDA and SQIVND (reference sequence). This CDR3 is 15 amino acids long. V dropped 6 bases and J dropped 6 bases, with 18 bases sitting between them. The CDR3 DNA reads as TGTGCCAGTAGACGGTCTGGGGGGTCAGGCAATGAGCAGTTCTTC. Amino acid sequence: CASRRSGGSGNEQFF.

This clonotype was seen many times. J is TRBJ1-2 and V is TRBV28, with a possible D match to TRBD1 (6 bases). Per the germline V gene, CDR1 is MDHEN and CDR2 is SYDVKM. The V end was cut by 11 bases, the J end by 2 bases, with 12 bases between. The CDR3 loop spans 12 amino acids. The DNA of the CDR3 is TGTGCCGGTGGAGGGACAAACTATGGCTACACCTTC. Protein: CAGGGTNYGYTF.

This clonotype was counted ten times or more. The chain employs TRBV24-1 and TRBJ2-2; 7 bases agree with TRBD2. Germline V CDR1 and CDR2: KGHDR, SFDVKD. The CDR3 is made up of 14 amino acids. Trimming at V came to 9 bases and at J to 3 bases, leaving 6 bases not matched to a gene. CDR3 nucleotide sequence: TGTGCCACCCGGGGGGAGGGCGACACCGGGGAGCTGTTTTTT. Amino acids: CATRGEGDTGELFF.

The V gene is TRBV20-1, the J gene TRBJ2-1; 7 bases match TRBD2. J lost 5 bases, V lost 6 bases, and 16 bases had no gene match. Germline lookup yields CDR1 DFQATT and CDR2 SNEGSKA (reference sequence). CDR3 length equals 16 residues. The chain's CDR3 is CSANDWGGSFNNEQFF. The CDR3 DNA is TGCAGTGCCAACGATTGGGGCGGGAGTTTCAACAATGAGCAGTTCTTC.

This clonotype showed up many times. The rearrangement links TRBV7-9 to TRBJ1-1; D remains ambiguous. CDR3 length: 13 residues. Germline CDR1 is SEHNR and CDR2 is FQNEAQ (reference sequence). Trimming took off 3 bases at V and 2 bases at J, with 7 bases between the two ends. The CDR3 is CASSLEHNTEAFF. The CDR3 bases are TGTGCCAGCAGCTTGGAACATAACACTGAAGCTTTCTTT.

This clonotype was found many times. The V and J genes are TRBV15 and TRBJ2-6; D gene ambiguous. V shed 0 bases and J shed 4 bases, with 10 bases lying between them. Germline V gene lookup returns CDR1 LNHNV and CDR2 YYDKDF (reference sequence). The CDR3 is 16 amino acids. In DNA, the CDR3 is TGTGCCACCAGCAGAGATTCCGAGTCCGGGGCCAACGTCCTGACTTTC. Translation: CATSRDSESGANVLTF. The complete variable domain, with remaining parts taken from reference TRBV15 and TRBJ2-6, reads DAMVIQNPRYQVTQFGKPVTLSCSQTLNHNVMYWYQQKSSQAPKLLFHYYDKDFNNEADTPDNFQSRRPNTSFCFLDIRSPGLGDTAMYLCATSRDSESGANVLTFGAGSRLTVL.

This clonotype was picked up many times. The chain carries TRBV4-3 and TRBJ2-2; D is unclear. Trimming removed 0 bases at V and 1 base at J, with 3 bases between. The CDR3 totals 14 residues. The germline gives CDR1 LGHNA, CDR2 YSLEER. The CDR3 DNA follows: TGCGCCAGCAGCCAAGATCAGAACACCGGGGAGCTGTTTTTT. This encodes CASSQDQNTGELFF.

The rearrangement uses TRBV20-1 and TRBJ1-1, with unresolved D. The CDR3 contains 14 residues. V lost 4 bases to trimming and J lost 1 base, with 13 bases between them. Per the germline V gene, CDR1 is DFQATT and CDR2 is SNEGSKA (reference sequence). The CDR3 reads CSAIGSDRNTEAFF. The CDR3 coding sequence is TGCAGTGCTATAGGGTCAGATCGGAACACTGAAGCTTTCTTT.

This clonotype was found many times. The chain uses TRBV3-1 and TRBJ2-7, with unresolved D. From germline, CDR1 is LGHDT and CDR2 YNNKEL (reference sequence). This CDR3 comprises 14 residues. Deletions cut 2 bases from V and 5 bases from J, with 13 bases between. The CDR3 DNA follows: TGTGCCAGCAGCCAAAACTTACGATCCGACGAGCAGTACTTC. This codes for CASSQNLRSDEQYF.

Ten or more counts support this clonotype. The V gene is TRBV12-3 or TRBV12-4, the J gene TRBJ1-5; possible D gene TRBD1, 6 bases. The CDR3 consists of 15 residues. V was cut by 0 bases and J by 3 bases, with 9 bases left in between. The CDR3 sequence: CASSLAGQINQPQHF. The CDR3 DNA follows: TGTGCCAGCAGTTTAGCCGGACAGATCAATCAGCCCCAGCATTTT.

The chain carries TRBV29-1 and TRBJ2-5; 11 bases match TRBD1. J was trimmed by 3 bases and V by 7 bases; bases with no gene match: 7. CDR1 and CDR2 from the germline V gene are SQVTM and ANQGSEA. The CDR3 sequence is 14 residues long. Written as DNA, the CDR3 is TGCAGCGGGACAGGGGGCGCGATAAAAGAGACCCAGTACTTC. It translates to CSGTGGAIKETQYF.

This clonotype was seen ten or more times. This chain joins TRBV4-2 and TRBJ2-5; 8 bases match TRBD1. This CDR3 spans 15 amino acids. Trimming cost V 2 bases and J 5 bases; bases outside gene matches: 7. The germline V gene has CDR1 LGHNA and CDR2 YNFKEQ. The CDR3 bases are TGTGCCAGCAGCCAAACCAGGGGGCGCGGGGAGACCCAGTACTTC. Its translation is CASSQTRGRGETQYF.

Only a few counts were recorded for this clonotype. This chain links TRBV21-1 with TRBJ1-3; the table calls TRBD1, which could not be checked here. TRBV21-1 is annotated as a pseudogene. The CDR3 has 20 amino acids. This chain's CDR3 is CASSNRTGGARMCAGNTIYF. In DNA form, the CDR3 reads TGTGCCAGCAGCAACAGGACAGGGGGCGCAAGAATGTGTGCTGGAAACACCATATATTTT.

This clonotype came up a few times. J is TRBJ2-2 and V is TRBV20-1, with 10 bases lining up with TRBD2. This CDR3 comprises 15 residues. Germline V gene sequence: CDR1 DFQATT, CDR2 SNEGSKA (reference sequence). V shed 5 bases, J shed 6 bases, and the junction held 9 bases outside the gene matches. The CDR3 loop is CSAVPSGSLSGELFF. DNA for the CDR3: TGCAGTGCTGTCCCTAGCGGGAGTTTATCCGGGGAGCTGTTTTTT.

This chain joins TRBV10-3 and TRBJ2-5; D is possibly TRBD1 (5 bases). The CDR3 has 13 amino acids. The V gene's germline CDR1 is ENHRY and CDR2 SYGVKD. The CDR3 DNA follows: TGTGCAGTCCAACAGGCGCCTCAAGAGACCCAGTACTTC. It codes for CAVQQAPQETQYF.

The sample holds many counts of this clonotype. V and J are TRBV20-1 and TRBJ2-5, with D hard to call. V was cut by 6 bases and J by 4 bases, with 9 bases left in between. Germline V CDR1 and CDR2: DFQATT, SNEGSKA (reference sequence). The CDR3 covers 11 residues. The DNA for the CDR3 is TGCAGTGCACGGCCTCGAGAGACCCAGTACTTC. Residues: CSARPRETQYF.